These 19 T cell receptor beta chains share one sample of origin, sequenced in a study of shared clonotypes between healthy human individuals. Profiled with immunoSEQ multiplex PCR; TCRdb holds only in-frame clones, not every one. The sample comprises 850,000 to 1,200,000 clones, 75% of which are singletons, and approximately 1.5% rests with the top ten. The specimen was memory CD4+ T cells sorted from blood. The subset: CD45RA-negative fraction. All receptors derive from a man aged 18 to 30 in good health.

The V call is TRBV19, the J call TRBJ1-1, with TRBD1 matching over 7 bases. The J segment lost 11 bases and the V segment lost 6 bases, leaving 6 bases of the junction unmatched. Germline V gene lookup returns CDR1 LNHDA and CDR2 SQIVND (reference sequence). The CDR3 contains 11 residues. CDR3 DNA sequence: TGTGCCAGTAGCGGACAGGAGCGGGCTTTCTTT. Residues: CASSGQERAFF.

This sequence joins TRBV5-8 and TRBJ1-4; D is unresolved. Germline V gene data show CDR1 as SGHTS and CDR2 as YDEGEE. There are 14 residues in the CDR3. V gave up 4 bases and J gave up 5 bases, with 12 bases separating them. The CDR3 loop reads CASSPDPWNEKLFF. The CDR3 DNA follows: TGTGCCAGCAGCCCGGACCCTTGGAATGAAAAACTGTTTTTT.

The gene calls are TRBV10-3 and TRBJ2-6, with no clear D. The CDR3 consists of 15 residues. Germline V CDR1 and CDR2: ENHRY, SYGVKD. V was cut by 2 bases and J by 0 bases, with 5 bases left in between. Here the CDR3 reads CAISEESSGANVLTF. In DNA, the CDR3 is TGTGCCATCAGTGAGGAGAGCTCTGGGGCCAACGTCCTGACTTTC.

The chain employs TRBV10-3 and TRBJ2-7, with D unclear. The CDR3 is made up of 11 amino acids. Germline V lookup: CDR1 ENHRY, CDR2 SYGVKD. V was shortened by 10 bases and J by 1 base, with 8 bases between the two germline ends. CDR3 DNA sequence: TGTGCCACAGGTGATTCCTACGAGCAGTACTTC. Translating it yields CATGDSYEQYF.

The CDR3 spells CASSQAPQGAGNTIYF. DNA of the CDR3: TGCGCCAGCAGCCAAGCCCCCCAGGGAGCCGGAAACACCATATATTTT. V gene TRBV4-3 combines with J gene TRBJ1-3; perhaps TRBD1 as D (5 bases). Germline CDR1 is LGHNA and CDR2 is YSLEER. The CDR3 spans 16 residues. Deletions cut 1 base from V and 4 bases from J, with 14 bases between.

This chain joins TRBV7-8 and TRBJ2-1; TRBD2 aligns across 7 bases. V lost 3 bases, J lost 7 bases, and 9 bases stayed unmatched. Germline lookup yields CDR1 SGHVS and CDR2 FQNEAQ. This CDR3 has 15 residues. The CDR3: CASSFFGLGSNEQFF. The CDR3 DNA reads TGTGCCAGCAGCTTCTTCGGACTAGGAAGTAATGAGCAGTTCTTC.

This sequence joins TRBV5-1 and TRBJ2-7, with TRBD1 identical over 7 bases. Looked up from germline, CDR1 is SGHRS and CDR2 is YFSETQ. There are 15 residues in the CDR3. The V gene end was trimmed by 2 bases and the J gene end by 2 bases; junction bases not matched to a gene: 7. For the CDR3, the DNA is TGCGCCAGCAGCTTTAGCCCCGGGACAGCCTACGAGCAGTACTTC. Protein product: CASSFSPGTAYEQYF.

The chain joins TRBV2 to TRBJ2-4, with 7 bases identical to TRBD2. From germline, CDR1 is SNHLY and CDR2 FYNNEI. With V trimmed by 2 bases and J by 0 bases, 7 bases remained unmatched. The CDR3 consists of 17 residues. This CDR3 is CASSELAANLAKNIQYF. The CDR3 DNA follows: TGTGCCAGCAGTGAACTAGCGGCAAACCTAGCCAAAAACATTCAGTACTTC.

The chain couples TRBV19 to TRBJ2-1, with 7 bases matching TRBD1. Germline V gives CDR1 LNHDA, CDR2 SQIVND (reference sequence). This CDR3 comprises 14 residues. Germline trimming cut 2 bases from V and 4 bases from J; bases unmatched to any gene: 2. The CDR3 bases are TGTGCCAGTAGTATAATGGACAGGTACAATGAGCAGTTCTTC. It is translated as CASSIMDRYNEQFF.

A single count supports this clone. CDR3 in amino acids: CASSVGPSGGVSENNEQFF. CDR3 nucleotides: TGTGCCAGCAGCGTAGGGCCTAGCGGGGGGGTCTCAGAGAACAATGAGCAGTTCTTC. The chain recombines TRBV9 with TRBJ2-1, with 12 bases identical to TRBD2. CDR3 size: 19 residues. Germline V lookup: CDR1 SGDLS, CDR2 YYNGEE. J was trimmed by 5 bases and V by 0 bases; bases with no gene match: 12. Complete variable domain (other parts from reference TRBV9 and TRBJ2-1): DSGVTQTPKHLITATGQRVTLRCSPRSGDLSVYWYQQSLDQGLQFLIQYYNGEERAKGNILERFSAQQFPDLHSELNLSSLELGDSALYFCASSVGPSGGVSENNEQFFGPGTRLTVL.

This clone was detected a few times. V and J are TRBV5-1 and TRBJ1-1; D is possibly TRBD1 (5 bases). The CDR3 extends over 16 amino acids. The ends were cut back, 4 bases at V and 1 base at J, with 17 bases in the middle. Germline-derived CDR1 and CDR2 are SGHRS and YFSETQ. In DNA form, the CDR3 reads TGCGCCAGCAGCCAAACTTCGTTAGACAGGAACACTGAAGCTTTCTTT. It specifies CASSQTSLDRNTEAFF.

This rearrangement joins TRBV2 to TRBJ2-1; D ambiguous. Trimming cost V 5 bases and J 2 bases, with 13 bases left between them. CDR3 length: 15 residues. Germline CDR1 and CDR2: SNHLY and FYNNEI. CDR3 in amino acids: CASSNTGRTYNEQFF. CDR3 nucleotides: TGTGCCAGCAGTAATACGGGTAGAACCTACAATGAGCAGTTCTTC. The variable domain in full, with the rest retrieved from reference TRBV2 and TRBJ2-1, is EPEVTQTPSHQVTQMGQEVILRCVPISNHLYFYWYRQILGQKVEFLVSFYNNEISEKSEIFDDQFSVERPDGSNFTLKIRSTKLEDSAMYFCASSNTGRTYNEQFFGPGTRLTVL.

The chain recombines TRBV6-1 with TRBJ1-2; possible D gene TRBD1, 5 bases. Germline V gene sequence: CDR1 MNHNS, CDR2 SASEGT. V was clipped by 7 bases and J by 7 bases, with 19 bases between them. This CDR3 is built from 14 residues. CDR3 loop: CASTPSRVAGGYTF. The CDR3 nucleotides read TGTGCCAGCACCCCATCCAGGGTAGCGGGTGGCTACACCTTC.

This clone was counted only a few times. Written as DNA, the CDR3 is TGTGCCAGCAGGACTGACCGAAGCGGGGGGGCCCTGACCGGGGAGCTGTTTTTT. Translation: CASRTDRSGGALTGELFF. The chain uses TRBV27 and TRBJ2-2, with 10 positions matching TRBD2. Germline-derived CDR1 and CDR2 are MNHEY and SMNVEV (reference sequence). V lost 6 bases, J lost 5 bases, and 15 bases stayed unmatched. The CDR3 extends over 18 amino acids.

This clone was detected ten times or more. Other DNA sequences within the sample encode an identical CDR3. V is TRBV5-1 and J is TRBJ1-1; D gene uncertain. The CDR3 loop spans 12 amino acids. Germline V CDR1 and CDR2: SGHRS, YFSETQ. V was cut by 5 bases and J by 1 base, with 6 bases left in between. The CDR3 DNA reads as TGCGCCAGCAGTACGGCGAACACTGAAGCTTTCTTT. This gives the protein CASSTANTEAFF.

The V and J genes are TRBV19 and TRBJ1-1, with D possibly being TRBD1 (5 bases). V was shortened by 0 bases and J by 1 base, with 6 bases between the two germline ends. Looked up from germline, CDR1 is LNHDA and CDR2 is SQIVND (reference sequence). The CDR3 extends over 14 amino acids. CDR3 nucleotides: TGTGCCAGTAGTATAGAAGGGGCGAACACTGAAGCTTTCTTT. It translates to CASSIEGANTEAFF.

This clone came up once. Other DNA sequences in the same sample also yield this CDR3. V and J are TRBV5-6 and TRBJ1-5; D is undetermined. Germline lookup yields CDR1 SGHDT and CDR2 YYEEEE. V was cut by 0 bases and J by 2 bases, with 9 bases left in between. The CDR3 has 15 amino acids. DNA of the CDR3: TGTGCCAGCAGCTTGGTCTCTGCCGGCAATCAGCCCCAGCATTTT. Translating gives CASSLVSAGNQPQHF. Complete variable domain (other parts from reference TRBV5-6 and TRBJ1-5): DAGVTQSPTHLIKTRGQQVTLRCSPKSGHDTVSWYQQALGQGPQFIFQYYEEEERQRGNFPDRFSGHQFPNYSSELNVNALLLGDSALYLCASSLVSAGNQPQHFGDGTRLSIL.

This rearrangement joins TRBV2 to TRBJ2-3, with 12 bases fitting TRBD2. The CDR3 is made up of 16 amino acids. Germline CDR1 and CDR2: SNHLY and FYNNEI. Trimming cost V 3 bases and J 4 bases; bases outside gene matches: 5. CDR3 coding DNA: TGTGCCAGCAGTGAGGGAGGGACTAGCGGGCCAGATACGCAGTATTTT. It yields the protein CASSEGGTSGPDTQYF.

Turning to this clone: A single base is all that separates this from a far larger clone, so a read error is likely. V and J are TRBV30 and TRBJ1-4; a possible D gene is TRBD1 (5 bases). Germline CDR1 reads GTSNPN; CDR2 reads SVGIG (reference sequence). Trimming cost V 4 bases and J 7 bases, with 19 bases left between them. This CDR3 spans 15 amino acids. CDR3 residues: CAWTLRGRGSEKLFF. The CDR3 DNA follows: TGTGCCTGGACCCTCCGGGGCAGAGGGAGTGAAAAACTGTTTTTT.